This T cell receptor (beta chain) originates from a study of post-analysis software for immune sequencing data. Study findings and constraints: Controls had significantly higher normalized Chao1 diversity than multiple sclerosis patients. Four to six TRBV segments appeared more often in patients than in controls, and TRBV5-6, TRBV5-1 and TRBV20-1 were among these.

Points on this clonotype: Antigen specificity is unknown.

Unique molecular identifiers were carried by the TCR beta cDNA libraries. TCRdb re-derived calls from the PCR reads in MiXCR, one entry per CDR3 protein. The sample has about 200,000 distinct CDR3 sequences; approximately 30% are singletons. The junction had 9 bases not matched to a gene; V was cut back by 4 bases and J by 10 bases. Germline V gives CDR1 SGHRS, CDR2 YFSETQ. This CDR3 has 14 amino acids. The TCR originated in a girl aged 2-17 years with multiple sclerosis. Sequences were obtained from blood. The V and J genes are TRBV5-1 and TRBJ2-1; the match to TRBD1 covers 9 bases. The CDR3 protein is CASSHGQGSYEQFF. CDR3 coding DNA: TGCGCCAGCAGCCACGGACAGGGGTCCTACGAGCAGTTCTTC.